This TCR beta chain was profiled in a study of blood T cells in healthy people across ages. Germline CDR1 and CDR2: DFQATT and SNEGSKA (reference sequence). V was cut by 4 bases and J by 2 bases, with 2 bases left in between. This CDR3 has 10 amino acids. Combining a sample-barcoded 5' primer with a J-beta primer mix, a second PCR ran for roughly 7 to 12 cycles. TCRdb recomputed calls from the 5' RACE reads with MiXCR, one row per CDR3 protein. The sample holds approximately 1,700,000 distinct CDR3 sequences, around 42% seen once. There are a few counts of this clonotype. V and J are TRBV20-1 and TRBJ2-5; no clear D gene. The sample was blood. The clonotype originates from a human donor in good health. CDR3 nucleotide sequence: TGCAGTGCTAAACAAGAGACCCAGTACTTC. Residues: CSAKQETQYF.